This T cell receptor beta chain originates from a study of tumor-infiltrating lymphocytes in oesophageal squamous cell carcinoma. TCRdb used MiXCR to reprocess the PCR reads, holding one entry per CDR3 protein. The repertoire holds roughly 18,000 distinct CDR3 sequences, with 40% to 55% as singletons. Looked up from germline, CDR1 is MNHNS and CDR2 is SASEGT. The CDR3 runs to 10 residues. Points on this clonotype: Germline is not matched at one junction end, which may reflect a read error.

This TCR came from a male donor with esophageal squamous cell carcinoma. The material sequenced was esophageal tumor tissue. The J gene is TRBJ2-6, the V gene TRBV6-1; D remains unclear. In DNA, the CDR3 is TGTGCCAGCACCCCTGGATACCTTCGGTTC. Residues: CASTPGYLRF.